A selection of T cell receptor beta chains follows, all from one sample in a study of T cell responses to AZD1222 COVID-19 vaccine. Clones were sequenced by immunoSEQ multiplex PCR, and TCRdb holds only the in-frame ones, with some missing. The table lists roughly 180,000 clones, around nine tenths of them singletons, with approximately 2.9% in the top ten. Material: peripheral blood, obtained on day 0 of AZD1222 vaccination. These receptors originate from an adult in good health. CDR3s include the opening cysteine and the closing phenylalanine or tryptophan. A D gene is named only where the DNA matches it firmly. Where a row states a size, it is once, few, many or the class of an expanded clone; other rows omit it.

clone_size j_call cdr3_length d_call v_call cdr3_aa cdr3_nt
once TRBJ1-6 15 - TRBV7-9 CASSPQQGYNSPLHF TGTGCCAGCAGCCCCCAACAGGGCTATAATTCACCCCTCCACTTT
- TRBJ2-1 16 TRBD2 TRBV5-1 CASSLAPSGDYNEQFF TGCGCCAGCAGCTTGGCTCCTAGCGGAGACTACAATGAGCAGTTCTTC
- TRBJ2-1 13 - TRBV9 CASSPRSYNEQFF TGTGCCAGCAGCCCCCGCTCCTACAATGAGCAGTTCTTC
- TRBJ1-1 16 TRBD1 TRBV6-2/TRBV6-3 CASSYPPGTDFTEAFF TGTGCCAGCAGTTACCCCCCGGGGACAGATTTCACTGAAGCTTTCTTT
- TRBJ1-4 13 - TRBV12-3/TRBV12-4 CASRRQQNEKLFF TGTGCCAGCAGACGACAGCAGAATGAAAAACTGTTTTTT
once TRBJ2-1 13 - TRBV12-3/TRBV12-4 CASTLGQYIEQFF TGTGCCAGCACCCTAGGACAGTACATCGAGCAGTTCTTC
- TRBJ1-5 14 TRBD1 TRBV18 CASSSGQQNQPQHF TGTGCCAGCTCTTCGGGACAGCAAAATCAGCCCCAGCATTTT
- TRBJ1-4 14 TRBD1 TRBV5-1 CASSLTGAHEKLFF TGCGCCAGCAGCCTGACAGGGGCGCATGAAAAACTGTTTTTT
- TRBJ2-7 13 - TRBV6-4 CASSDGTFYEQYF TGTGCCAGCAGTGACGGGACGTTCTACGAGCAGTACTTC
- TRBJ1-2 16 - TRBV6-2/TRBV6-3 CASSYSRPEGSWGYTF TGTGCCAGCAGTTACTCGAGGCCGGAGGGGTCGTGGGGCTACACCTTC
- TRBJ1-4 14 TRBD1 TRBV4-3 CASSGDSRNEKLFF TGCGCCAGCAGCGGGGACAGTCGGAATGAAAAACTGTTTTTT
- TRBJ1-2 13 TRBD1 TRBV12-5 CASGSGTVRGYTF TGTGCTAGTGGTTCCGGGACAGTCCGTGGCTACACCTTC
- TRBJ2-3 14 TRBD1 TRBV11-2 CASSYRTGPDTQYF TGTGCCAGCAGCTACAGGACAGGCCCAGATACGCAGTATTTT
- TRBJ2-6 15 - TRBV12-2 CASRCNGSGANVLTF TGTGCAAGTCGCTGCAACGGCTCTGGGGCCAACGTCCTGACTTTC
- TRBJ1-4 16 - TRBV6-1 CASSAWDRRGNEKLFF TGTGCCAGCAGTGCCTGGGACCGGCGGGGTAATGAAAAACTGTTTTTT
- TRBJ1-4 16 TRBD1 TRBV9 CASSSKTGQSNEKLFF TGTGCCAGCAGCTCCAAGACAGGGCAGTCTAATGAAAAACTGTTTTTT
- TRBJ2-6 19 - TRBV7-3 CASSLTGRGQFSGANVLTF TGTGCCAGCAGCTTAACGGGGCGGGGACAGTTCTCTGGGGCCAACGTCCTGACTTTC
- TRBJ1-1 13 - TRBV12-3/TRBV12-4 CASSFPGGTEAFF TGTGCCAGCAGTTTCCCCGGGGGCACTGAAGCTTTCTTT
- TRBJ2-2 13 - TRBV19 CASNRGYTGELFF TGTGCCAGTAATCGGGGTTACACCGGGGAGCTGTTTTTT
once TRBJ2-7 13 - TRBV5-6 CASTRGRVYEQYF TGTGCCAGCACCCGGGGGCGGGTTTACGAGCAGTACTTC
- TRBJ1-1 14 - TRBV4-2 CASSQDRENTEAFF TGTGCCAGCAGCCAAGACAGGGAGAACACTGAAGCTTTCTTT
- TRBJ2-7 13 - TRBV10-3 CAISDRDGQTQYF TGTGCCATCAGTGACCGCGATGGCCAGACGCAGTACTTC
- TRBJ1-5 16 - TRBV5-6 CASSLEGAVENQPQHF TGTGCCAGCAGCTTGGAGGGCGCCGTCGAAAATCAGCCCCAGCATTTT
- TRBJ2-2 18 TRBD2 TRBV7-2 CASSLFGSRGAHTGELFF TGTGCCAGCAGCCTTTTTGGGTCGCGGGGGGCGCACACCGGGGAGCTGTTTTTT
- TRBJ2-3 15 - TRBV7-7 CASSLGTGNTDTQYF TGTGCCAGCAGCTTAGGGACTGGCAATACAGATACGCAGTATTTT
- TRBJ2-2 17 TRBD2 TRBV7-6 CASSPNSGTTYTGELFF TGTGCCAGCAGCCCAAACTCCGGGACTACCTACACCGGGGAGCTGTTTTTT
- TRBJ1-6 15 TRBD1 TRBV27 CASRSQDRVNSPLHF TGTGCCAGCAGATCACAGGACAGGGTAAATTCACCCCTCCACTTT
- TRBJ2-5 14 - TRBV11-1 CASSTRLIQETQYF TGTGCCAGCAGCACCAGGCTCATCCAAGAGACCCAGTACTTC
- TRBJ1-1 15 - TRBV19 CASRDTTGLNTEAFF TGTGCCAGTAGAGACACGACAGGTCTGAACACTGAAGCTTTCTTT
- TRBJ2-7 15 TRBD1 TRBV4-2 CASSQEPGQYYEQYF TGTGCCAGCAGCCAAGAGCCGGGACAGTACTACGAGCAGTACTTC
few TRBJ2-7 17 TRBD2 TRBV4-2 CASSQTSLAGTAYEQYF TGTGCCAGCAGCCAAACCAGTCTAGCGGGGACCGCCTACGAGCAGTACTTC
- TRBJ1-2 14 - TRBV5-1 CASRREGGYYGYTF TGCGCCAGCAGGCGAGAGGGGGGCTACTATGGCTACACCTTC
- TRBJ2-1 14 - TRBV10-2 CASSEQQDHNEQFF TGCGCCAGCAGTGAGCAGCAGGACCACAATGAGCAGTTCTTC
- TRBJ2-3 18 TRBD1 TRBV2 CASSEGTGGVGYTDTQYF TGTGCCAGCAGTGAAGGGACAGGGGGAGTGGGATACACAGATACGCAGTATTTT
- TRBJ1-3 18 - TRBV9 CASSVATDSRTSGNTIYF TGTGCCAGCAGCGTAGCTACGGACAGCCGGACCTCTGGAAACACCATATATTTT
- TRBJ2-7 14 - TRBV14 CASSQRVQGYEQYF TGTGCCAGCAGCCAAAGGGTCCAGGGGTACGAGCAGTACTTC
- TRBJ1-1 12 - TRBV6-5 CASSRDRPEAFF TGTGCCAGCAGCCGCGACAGGCCTGAAGCTTTCTTT
- TRBJ2-3 14 - TRBV7-8 CASSLVGDTDTQYF TGTGCCAGCAGCTTAGTAGGGGACACAGATACGCAGTATTTT
- TRBJ1-5 15 - TRBV7-2 CASSVRGYSNQPQHF TGTGCCAGCAGCGTCAGGGGTTATAGCAATCAGCCCCAGCATTTT
- TRBJ1-2 15 TRBD1 TRBV11-1 CASSPTGTGRYGYTF TGTGCCAGCAGCCCGACCGGGACAGGGCGCTATGGCTACACCTTC
- TRBJ2-7 17 TRBD2 TRBV5-4 CASSPGGLPDRGYEQYF TGTGCCAGCAGCCCGGGAGGGCTTCCCGATAGGGGTTACGAGCAGTACTTC
- TRBJ2-7 15 TRBD1 TRBV5-1 CASSIWLQGTYEQYF TGCGCCAGCAGCATCTGGCTACAGGGGACCTACGAGCAGTACTTC
- TRBJ2-2 13 - TRBV3-1/TRBV3-2 CASSPPIRRELFF TGTGCCAGCAGCCCCCCAATTAGAAGGGAGCTGTTTTTT